A single TCR beta chain is shown here with its context. Its antigen is not known. It may be a read error: a sequence one base away is much more abundant. The template was RNA from unsorted bulk tissue. The library came from three nested PCR rounds adapted from ARM-PCR protocols. TCRdb called the multiplex PCR reads again in MiXCR, with one record for every CDR3 protein. The sample yields some 84,000 distinct CDR3 sequences, roughly 62% seen once. The CDR3 runs 14 residues. V shed 5 bases, J shed 3 bases, and the junction held 7 bases outside the gene matches. Germline V gene data show CDR1 as DFQATT and CDR2 as SNEGSKA (reference sequence). The sample comes from a study of tumor and adjacent non-tumor tissue in lung cancer. About the study: There were 12 adenocarcinoma, 2 squamous cell carcinoma and 1 small cell lung cancer cases. Patients were aged about 30 to 80, roughly nine men and roughly 5 women, stage I to III. Study results and limitations: Top 100 clones took a larger repertoire share in normal lung.

V and J are TRBV20-1 and TRBJ2-1, with 7 bases lining up with TRBD2. Sequenced: lung tumor tissue. This TCR was sampled from a man aged 70-80 years with non-small cell lung cancer. The CDR3 here is CSAPKRGGYNEQFF. The CDR3 nucleotides are TGCAGTGCTCCCAAGCGGGGTGGCTACAATGAGCAGTTCTTC.